Listed here are 22 T cell receptor beta chains from one sample, sequenced in a study of regulatory T cells in long-lasting Graves disease. Arm-PCR of CDR3 regions with iRepertoire HTBI primers generated TCR beta libraries. TCRdb re-called the multiplex PCR reads with MiXCR, one entry per CDR3 protein. Of roughly 430,000 distinct CDR3 sequences listed, roughly 15% are singletons. Time point meaning: newly diagnosed GD, antithyroid drugs for less than 3 months. Preparation of the TCR library used RNA extracted from PBMCs. This same sample was also part of a study on T cells in Graves' hyperthyroidism and ophthalmopathy.

The sample in question was peripheral blood mononuclear cells (PBMCs), obtained at new diagnosis, from a patient treated with antithyroid drugs. Source of these receptors: a woman in her thirties with Graves disease.

In this sample, this clonotype turned up a few times. The chain uses TRBV20-1 and TRBJ2-1; TRBD2 matches at 14 bases. Looked up from germline, CDR1 is DFQATT and CDR2 is SNEGSKA (reference sequence). The V gene end was trimmed by 4 bases and the J gene end by 8 bases; junction bases not matched to a gene: 13. The CDR3 covers 17 residues. CDR3 in amino acids: CSAIGTSGGDFWDEQFF. In DNA form, the CDR3 reads TGCAGTGCTATTGGGACTAGCGGGGGTGATTTTTGGGATGAGCAGTTCTTC.

This clonotype was counted many times. This chain uses TRBV6-1 with TRBJ2-7; 11 nucleotides agree with TRBD2. V was pared by 7 bases and J by 5 bases, with 22 bases of the junction left unmatched. Germline-derived CDR1 and CDR2 are MNHNS and SASEGT. The CDR3 has 19 residues. The CDR3 DNA follows: TGTGCCAGCAAAAGGGACGGAGGACTAGCGGGTGCCTCCGTTCACGAGCAGTACTTC. Translated, it gives CASKRDGGLAGASVHEQYF.

The chain joins TRBV10-2 to TRBJ2-1; 11 bases map to TRBD2. With 8 bases clipped from V and 8 bases from J, the junction kept 11 bases outside the gene matches. The CDR3 covers 15 residues. Germline V CDR1 and CDR2: WSHSY, SAAADI. The CDR3 loop reads CASGTLAGGSYEQFF. The CDR3 DNA follows: TGCGCCAGCGGAACCCTAGCGGGAGGTAGCTATGAGCAGTTCTTC.

This clonotype was recorded many times. CDR3 nucleotides: TGTGCCAGCAGTGGGACAGGCACAGATACGCAGTATTTT. Its translation is CASSGTGTDTQYF. J is TRBJ2-3 and V is TRBV2, with TRBD1 as a possible D gene (6 bases). The V gene's germline CDR1 is SNHLY and CDR2 FYNNEI. This CDR3 contains 13 residues. The V end was cut by 4 bases, the J end by 1 base, with 6 bases between.

V is TRBV15 and J is TRBJ2-1; no reliable D call. V was clipped by 1 base and J by 3 bases, with 1 base between them. The CDR3 covers 12 residues. Germline V gene sequence: CDR1 LNHNV, CDR2 YYDKDF (reference sequence). CDR3 sequence (DNA): TGTGCCACCAGCAGAGGCTACAATGAGCAGTTCTTC. Residues: CATSRGYNEQFF.

This clonotype was counted at least ten times. The chain joins TRBV7-2 to TRBJ2-2; D unresolved. Germline V lookup: CDR1 SGHTA, CDR2 FQGNSA. This CDR3 is built from 16 residues. V shed 3 bases and J shed 4 bases, with 15 bases lying between them. CDR3 nucleotides: TGTGCCAGCAGCTTTGGTGGCGTGAGTGGCACCGGGGAGCTGTTTTTT. Translation: CASSFGGVSGTGELFF.

This clonotype was detected many times. The V call is TRBV20-1, the J call TRBJ1-2, with D possibly TRBD1 on 5 matching bases. V gave up 2 bases and J gave up 4 bases, with 5 bases separating them. Germline CDR1 and CDR2: DFQATT and SNEGSKA (reference sequence). The CDR3 sequence is 11 residues long. The CDR3 loop is CSARRGYGYTF. The CDR3 region has the DNA TGCAGTGCTAGAAGGGGCTATGGCTACACCTTC.

This clonotype was recorded at least ten times. V usage is TRBV18 and J usage is TRBJ1-1; the D is unclear. The CDR3 contains 14 residues. V lost 3 bases and J 6 bases, leaving 14 bases between the germline ends. The germline V gene encodes CDR1 KGHSH and CDR2 LQKENI. The CDR3 bases are TGTGCCAGCTCACCCAGGACTCGCCGCGCTGAAGCTTTCTTT. This sequence encodes CASSPRTRRAEAFF.

This clonotype appeared many times. The chain uses TRBV30 and TRBJ1-5; a possible D gene is TRBD1 (6 bases). The CDR3 totals 15 residues. V was shortened by 0 bases and J by 1 base, with 10 bases between the two germline ends. Germline CDR1 GTSNPN, CDR2 SVGIG (reference sequence). The CDR3 here is CAWSVGAISNQPQHF. In DNA form, the CDR3 reads TGTGCCTGGAGTGTGGGGGCTATAAGCAATCAGCCCCAGCATTTT.

Ten or more counts support this clonotype. The chain recombines TRBV28 with TRBJ2-7, with D unresolved. The CDR3 is made up of 12 amino acids. Germline values: CDR1 MDHEN, CDR2 SYDVKM. Deletions cut 5 bases from V and 4 bases from J, with 9 bases between. DNA of the CDR3: TGTGCCAGCAGTCCTAAGGTTTACGAGCAGTACTTC. This translates into CASSPKVYEQYF.

J is TRBJ1-4 and V is TRBV3-1, with 7 nucleotides matching TRBD1. The V and J ends lost 3 bases and 7 bases, in that order; junction bases with no gene match: 5. This CDR3 spans 14 amino acids. Germline V gene lookup returns CDR1 LGHDT and CDR2 YNNKEL (reference sequence). The CDR3: CASSQRRGREKLFF. The CDR3 bases are TGTGCCAGCAGCCAGAGGAGGGGGCGTGAAAAACTGTTTTTT.

This clonotype has just a few counts. This sequence joins TRBV5-5 and TRBJ1-6; the D gene is possibly TRBD1 (5 bases). The V end lost 2 bases, the J end lost 9 bases, and 12 bases lay between the germline ends. CDR3 size: 14 residues. CDR1 is SGHKS, CDR2 YYEKEE, per germline (reference sequence). This chain's CDR3 is CASSFGTRISPLHF. The CDR3 nucleotides are TGTGCCAGCAGCTTCGGGACGAGGATTTCACCCCTCCACTTT.

The chain is built from TRBV15 and TRBJ2-7, with D unclear. Germline V gene lookup returns CDR1 LNHNV and CDR2 YYDKDF (reference sequence). The CDR3 consists of 14 residues. The V end was cut by 4 bases, the J end by 2 bases, with 12 bases between. The CDR3 DNA reads TGTGCCACCAGCAATCCCCAATTCACCTACGAGCAGTACTTC. This encodes CATSNPQFTYEQYF.

To note about this clonotype: A far larger clone differs by one base, so this is likely a read error. The V and J genes are TRBV28 and TRBJ2-1, with 9 bases that match TRBD1. The germline V gene has CDR1 MDHEN and CDR2 SYDVKM. Trimming cost V 7 bases and J 10 bases; bases outside gene matches: 14. The CDR3 is made up of 15 amino acids. The CDR3 DNA reads as TGTGCCAGCAAACGAACCTGGGACAGGGCCTACGAGCAGTTCTTC. Amino acids: CASKRTWDRAYEQFF.

This clonotype was counted at least ten times. The chain employs TRBV7-2 and TRBJ2-3; 7 positions match TRBD2. The CDR3 extends over 15 amino acids. The germline gives CDR1 SGHTA, CDR2 FQGNSA. V shed 0 bases, J shed 6 bases, and the junction held 6 bases outside the gene matches. As DNA, the CDR3 is TGTGCCAGCAGCTTAGCCGGGACTAAAGTGGATACGCAGTATTTT. Protein sequence: CASSLAGTKVDTQYF.

This clonotype was detected ten times or more. The J gene is TRBJ2-1, the V gene TRBV7-2; TRBD1 or TRBD2 may be the D gene (5 bases each). V lost 2 bases and J 5 bases, leaving 13 bases between the germline ends. The germline CDR1 and CDR2 sequences are SGHTA and FQGNSA. This CDR3 is built from 15 residues. The CDR3: CASSLPGRKNNEQFF. CDR3 DNA sequence: TGTGCCAGCAGCTTACCGGGACGGAAAAACAATGAGCAGTTCTTC. Filled out from reference TRBV7-2 and TRBJ2-1, the complete variable domain reads GAGVSQSPSNKVTEKGKDVELRCDPISGHTALYWYRQSLGQGLEFLIYFQGNSAPDKSGLPSDRFSAERTGGSVSTLTIQRTQQEDSAVYLCASSLPGRKNNEQFFGPGTRLTVL.

This clonotype occurred many times. The chain carries TRBV7-8 and TRBJ1-5, with a weak D call TRBD1 (6 bases). This CDR3 has 20 residues. In germline, CDR1 is SGHVS, CDR2 FQNEAQ. V was cut by 5 bases and J by 0 bases, with 26 bases left in between. CDR3 sequence (DNA): TGTGCCAGCAGCGTTACAACAGGGATTGAGGTGGGAAATAGCAATCAGCCCCAGCATTTT. Amino acids: CASSVTTGIEVGNSNQPQHF.

This clonotype was recorded many times. This chain joins TRBV7-3 and TRBJ2-2; perhaps TRBD2 as D (5 bases). CDR1 is SGHTA and CDR2 is FQGTGA in the germline V gene. This CDR3 comprises 14 residues. The ends were cut back, 6 bases at V and 0 bases at J, with 8 bases in the middle. CDR3 sequence: CASSPGTNTGELFF. As DNA, the CDR3 is TGTGCCAGCAGTCCCGGGACGAACACCGGGGAGCTGTTTTTT.

At least ten counts were recorded for this clonotype. The CDR3 DNA sequence: TGTGCCAGCAAATCCTACGAGCAGTACTTC. This codes for CASKSYEQYF. The chain links TRBV2 to TRBJ2-7; D unresolved. This CDR3 region has 10 residues. Germline-derived CDR1 and CDR2 are SNHLY and FYNNEI. V lost 7 bases and J lost 1, with 2 bases in between.

This clonotype was detected many times. The chain joins TRBV28 to TRBJ2-2; D tentatively fits TRBD1 or TRBD2 (6 bases each). V gave up 6 bases and J gave up 5 bases, with 16 bases separating them. CDR3 length: 15 residues. The germline V gene has CDR1 MDHEN and CDR2 SYDVKM. CDR3 DNA: TGTGCCAGCAGAGATTGGGGGGCGGTGACCGGGGAGCTGTTTTTT. Residues: CASRDWGAVTGELFF. The full variable domain, its missing parts supplied by reference TRBV28 and TRBJ2-2, is DVKVTQSSRYLVKRTGEKVFLECVQDMDHENMFWYRQDPGLGLRLIYFSYDVKMKEKGDIPEGYSVSREKKERFSLILESASTNQTSMYLCASRDWGAVTGELFFGEGSRLTVL.

The chain employs TRBV6-1 and TRBJ2-7; possibly TRBD2 for D (7 bases). Germline lookup yields CDR1 MNHNS and CDR2 SASEGT. CDR3 length: 13 residues. V was cut by 7 bases and J by 7 bases, with 17 bases left in between. The CDR3: CASTNGGHQEQYF. Written as DNA, the CDR3 is TGTGCCAGCACCAACGGGGGGCATCAAGAGCAGTACTTC.

The CDR3: CSVETGQSLDTQYF. The CDR3 DNA reads as TGCAGCGTTGAGACAGGACAATCCCTAGATACGCAGTATTTT. V is TRBV29-1 and J is TRBJ2-3, with D maybe TRBD1 (6 bases). This CDR3 comprises 14 residues. Germline values: CDR1 SQVTM, CDR2 ANQGSEA. Trimming removed 3 bases at V and 5 bases at J, with 15 bases between.